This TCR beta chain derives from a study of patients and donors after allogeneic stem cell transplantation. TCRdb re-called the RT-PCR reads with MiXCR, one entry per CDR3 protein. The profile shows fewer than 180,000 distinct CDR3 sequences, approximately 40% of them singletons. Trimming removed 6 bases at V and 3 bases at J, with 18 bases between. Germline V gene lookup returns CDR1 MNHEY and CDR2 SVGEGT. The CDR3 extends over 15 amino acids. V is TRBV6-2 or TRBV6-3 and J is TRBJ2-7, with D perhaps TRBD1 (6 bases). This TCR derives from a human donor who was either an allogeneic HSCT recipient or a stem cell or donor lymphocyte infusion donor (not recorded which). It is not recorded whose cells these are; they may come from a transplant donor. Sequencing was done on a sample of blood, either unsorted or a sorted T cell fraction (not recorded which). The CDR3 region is CASSATGKRVYEQYF. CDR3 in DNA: TGTGCCAGCAGCGCCACAGGGAAAAGGGTCTACGAGCAGTACTTC.